These 5 T cell receptor beta chains originate from one sample sequenced in a study of cytomegalovirus exposure and HLA in healthy donors. Use of 60 Vbeta and 13 Jbeta primers characterized the PCR. Repertoires were generated with immunoSEQ multiplex PCR, while TCRdb's copy carries only in-frame clones and drops some. The sample has about 110,000 clones, about 81% seen once. The sequencing input was PBMCs. The source is a man younger than 45 in good health and CMV-seronegative.

J is TRBJ1-1 and V is TRBV4-3, with TRBD1 matching over 11 bases. This CDR3 contains 17 residues. The V and J ends lost 4 bases and 4 bases, in that order; junction bases with no gene match: 11. Per germline, CDR1 LGHNA and CDR2 YSLEER. The CDR3 spells CASSLRTGGFLGTEAFF. The CDR3 DNA sequence: TGCGCCAGCAGCCTACGGACAGGGGGCTTTTTGGGCACTGAAGCTTTCTTT.

The rearrangement links TRBV4-1 to TRBJ1-5, with TRBD1 matching 7 bases. The CDR3 extends over 16 amino acids. V lost 4 bases and J lost 3; bases outside the gene matches: 9. Germline CDR1 is MGHRA and CDR2 is YSYEKL. The CDR3 sequence is CASSPQGPTFNQPQHF. CDR3 DNA: TGCGCCAGCAGCCCACAGGGGCCTACTTTCAATCAGCCCCAGCATTTT.

V usage is TRBV9 and J usage is TRBJ2-7; 10 positions agree with TRBD1. The germline CDR1 and CDR2 sequences are SGDLS and YYNGEE. CDR3 length equals 16 residues. The V segment lost 0 bases and the J segment 4 bases; nucleotides outside the gene matches: 7. CDR3 in amino acids: CASSVATGTGEYEQYF. The CDR3 coding sequence is TGTGCCAGCAGCGTAGCAACCGGGACAGGGGAGTACGAGCAGTACTTC. The full variable domain, its missing parts supplied by reference TRBV9 and TRBJ2-7, is DSGVTQTPKHLITATGQRVTLRCSPRSGDLSVYWYQQSLDQGLQFLIQYYNGEERAKGNILERFSAQQFPDLHSELNLSSLELGDSALYFCASSVATGTGEYEQYFGPGTRLTVT.

The rearrangement joins TRBV28 to TRBJ2-7, with 7 bases that match TRBD1. CDR1 is MDHEN and CDR2 is SYDVKM in the germline V gene. The trim removed 6 bases at V and 4 bases at J, leaving 9 bases unmatched. This CDR3 has 14 amino acids. The CDR3 loop reads CASSPRDRLYEQYF. The CDR3 DNA follows: TGTGCCAGCAGCCCACGGGACAGACTGTACGAGCAGTACTTC.

The chain links TRBV9 to TRBJ1-5; 8 positions match TRBD1. With 0 bases clipped from V and 1 base from J, the junction kept 3 bases outside the gene matches. Per the germline V gene, CDR1 is SGDLS and CDR2 is YYNGEE. The CDR3 covers 16 residues. The CDR3 loop is CASSVGTGMSNQPQHF. For the CDR3, the DNA is TGTGCCAGCAGCGTAGGGACAGGGATGAGCAATCAGCCCCAGCATTTT.